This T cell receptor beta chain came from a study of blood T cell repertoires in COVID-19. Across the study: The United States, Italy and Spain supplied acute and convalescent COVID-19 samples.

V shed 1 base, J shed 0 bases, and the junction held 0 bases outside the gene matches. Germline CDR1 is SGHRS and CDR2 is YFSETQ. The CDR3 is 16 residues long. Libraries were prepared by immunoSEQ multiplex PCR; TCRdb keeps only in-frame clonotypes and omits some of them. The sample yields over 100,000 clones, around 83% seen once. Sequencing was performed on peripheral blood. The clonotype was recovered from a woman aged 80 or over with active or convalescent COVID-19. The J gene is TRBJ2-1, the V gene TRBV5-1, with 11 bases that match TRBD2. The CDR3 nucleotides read TGCGCCAGCAGCTTGACTAGCGGGAGCTCCTACAATGAGCAGTTCTTC. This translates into CASSLTSGSSYNEQFF.